This T cell receptor (beta chain) was sequenced for a study of beta chain features in type 1 diabetes. Overall study findings and caveats: With patients and controls alike, PCR might favor shorter templates to an equal degree. In the patient group, naive, central memory and Treg TCRB repertoires seemed more alike than in the healthy donor group. Significant though moderate, a shortening of TCRB CDR3s appeared in all four CD4+ subsets of Type 1 diabetes patients.

This CDR3 comprises 14 residues. Trimming cost V 3 bases and J 2 bases, with 11 bases left between them. Germline CDR1 and CDR2: MNHEY and SMNVEV (reference sequence). This clone came up a few times. Its antigen is undetermined. The whole isolated RNA underwent reverse transcription, so sequencing captured expressed TCRB transcripts. Generated by immunoSEQ multiplex PCR, the TCRdb table keeps only in-frame clones and is missing some. The sample lists around 690,000 clones, 9.5% to 15% occurring once. This receptor was obtained from a man aged 30 to 45 with type 1 diabetes. This chain joins TRBV27 and TRBJ2-7; no definite D call. The source material was naive CD4+ T cells from blood. The CDR3 protein is CASSFLTDTYEQYF. CDR3 DNA: TGTGCCAGCAGTTTTTTAACTGATACCTACGAGCAGTACTTC.